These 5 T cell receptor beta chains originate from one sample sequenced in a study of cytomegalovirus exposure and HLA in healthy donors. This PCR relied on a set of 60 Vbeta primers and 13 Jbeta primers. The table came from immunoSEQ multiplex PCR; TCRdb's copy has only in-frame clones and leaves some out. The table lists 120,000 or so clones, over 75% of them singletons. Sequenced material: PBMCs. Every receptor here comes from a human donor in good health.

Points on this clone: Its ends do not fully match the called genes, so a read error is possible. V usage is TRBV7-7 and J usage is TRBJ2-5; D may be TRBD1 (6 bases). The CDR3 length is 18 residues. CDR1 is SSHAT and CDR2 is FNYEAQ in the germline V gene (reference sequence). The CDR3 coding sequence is TGTGCTAGCAGCTTAAGCAAGAACCCCAGGGGCCTGGGGGAGACCCAGTACTTC. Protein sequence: CASSLSKNPRGLGETQYF.

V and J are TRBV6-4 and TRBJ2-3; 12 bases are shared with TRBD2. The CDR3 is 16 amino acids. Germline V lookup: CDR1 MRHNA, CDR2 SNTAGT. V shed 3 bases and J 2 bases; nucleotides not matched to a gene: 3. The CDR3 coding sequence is TGTGCCAGCAGTGAGGCTAGCGGGAGGGACACAGATACGCAGTATTTT. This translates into CASSEASGRDTDTQYF.

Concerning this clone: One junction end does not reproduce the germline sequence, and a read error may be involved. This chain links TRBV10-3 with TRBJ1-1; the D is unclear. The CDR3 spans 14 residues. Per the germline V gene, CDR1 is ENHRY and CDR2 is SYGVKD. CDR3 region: CAINEGVGNTEAFF. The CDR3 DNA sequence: TGTGCCATCAATGAGGGAGTCGGGAACACTGAAGCTTTCTTT.

CDR3 sequence (DNA): TGCGCCAGGAAGACTAGTTACCCCGGGGAGCTGTTTTTT. This sequence encodes CARKTSYPGELFF. The chain carries TRBV10-1 and TRBJ2-2; D might be TRBD2 (6 bases). Trimming removed 9 bases from V and 6 bases from J, with 14 bases in between. The CDR3 runs to 13 residues. The V gene's germline CDR1 is WNHNN and CDR2 SYGVQD (reference sequence).

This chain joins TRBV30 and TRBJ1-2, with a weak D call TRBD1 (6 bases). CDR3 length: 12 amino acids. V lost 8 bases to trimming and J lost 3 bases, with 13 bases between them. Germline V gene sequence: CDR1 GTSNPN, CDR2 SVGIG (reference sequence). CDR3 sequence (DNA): TGTGCCGGCCCAGGGGAATACTATGGCTACACCTTC. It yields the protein CAGPGEYYGYTF.